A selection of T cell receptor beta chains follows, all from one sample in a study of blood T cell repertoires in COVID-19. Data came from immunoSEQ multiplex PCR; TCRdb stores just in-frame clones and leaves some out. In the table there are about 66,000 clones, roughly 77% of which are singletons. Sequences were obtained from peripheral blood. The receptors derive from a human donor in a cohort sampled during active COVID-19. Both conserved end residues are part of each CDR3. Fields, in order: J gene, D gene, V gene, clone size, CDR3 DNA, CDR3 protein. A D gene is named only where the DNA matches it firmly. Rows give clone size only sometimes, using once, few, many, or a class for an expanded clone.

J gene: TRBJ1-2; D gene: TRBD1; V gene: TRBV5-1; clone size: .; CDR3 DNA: TGCGCCAGCAGCCCAGGACAGGGAACCTCTGTTGGCTACACCTTC; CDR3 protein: CASSPGQGTSVGYTF
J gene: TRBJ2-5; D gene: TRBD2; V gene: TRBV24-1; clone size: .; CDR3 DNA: TGTGCCACCAGTGATACTAGCGGGAGTGAGACCCAGTACTTC; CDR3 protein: CATSDTSGSETQYF
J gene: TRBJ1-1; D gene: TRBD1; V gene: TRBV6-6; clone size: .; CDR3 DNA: TGTGCCAGCACTCTTACAGGGGGCGGAAACACTGAAGCTTTCTTT; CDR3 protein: CASTLTGGGNTEAFF
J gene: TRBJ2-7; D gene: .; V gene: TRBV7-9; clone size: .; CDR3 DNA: TGTGCCAGCAGCCCCATGACAGGACTCGCCGTGCAGTACTTC; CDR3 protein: CASSPMTGLAVQYF
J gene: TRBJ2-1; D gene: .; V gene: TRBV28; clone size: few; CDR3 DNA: TGTGCCAGCATGGAGAGCTCCTACAATGAGCAGTTCTTC; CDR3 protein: CASMESSYNEQFF
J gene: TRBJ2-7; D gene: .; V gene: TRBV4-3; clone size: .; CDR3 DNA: TGCGCCAGCAGCCAAGAGAGGCTAGTTGGCGAGCAGTACTTC; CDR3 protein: CASSQERLVGEQYF
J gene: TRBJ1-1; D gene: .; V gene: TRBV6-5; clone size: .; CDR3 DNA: TGTGCCAGCAGACGGGGGGTCCCTGAAGCTTTCTTT; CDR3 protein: CASRRGVPEAFF
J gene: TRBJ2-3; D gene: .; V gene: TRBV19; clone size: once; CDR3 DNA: TGTGCCAGTGGCCCGGTGGGGGCCACAGATACGCAGTATTTT; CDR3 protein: CASGPVGATDTQYF
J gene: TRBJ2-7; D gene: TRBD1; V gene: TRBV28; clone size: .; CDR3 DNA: TGTGCCAGCAGTTTGACCTCCGGGACAGGGGCGCGCGAGCAGTACTTC; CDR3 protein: CASSLTSGTGAREQYF
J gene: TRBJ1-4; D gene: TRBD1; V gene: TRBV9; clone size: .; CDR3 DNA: TGTGCCAGCAGCCCCGGGACAGGGGGCGCGTGGGAAAAACTGTTTTTT; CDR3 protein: CASSPGTGGAWEKLFF
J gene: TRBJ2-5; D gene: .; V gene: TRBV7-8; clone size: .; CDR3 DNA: TGTGCCAGCAGCTTAGTAGCCAGGGGGGTGGAAGAGACCCAGTACTTC; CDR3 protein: CASSLVARGVEETQYF
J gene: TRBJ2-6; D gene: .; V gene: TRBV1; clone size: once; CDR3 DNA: TGCACCAGCAGCCCAGGACAGGGAATTTGTAACACGTCTGGGGCCAACGTCCTGACTTTC; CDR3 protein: CTSSPGQGICNTSGANVLTF
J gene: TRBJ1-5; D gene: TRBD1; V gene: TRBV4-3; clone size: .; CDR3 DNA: TGCGCCAGCAGCCAAGAAACAGGGGGCGGGCAGCCCCAGCATTTT; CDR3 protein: CASSQETGGGQPQHF
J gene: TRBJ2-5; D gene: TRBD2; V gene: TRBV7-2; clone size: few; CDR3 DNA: TGTGCCAGCCGGGCGGGGACTAGCGGGAGTAGGCAAGAGACCCAGTACTTC; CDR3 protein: CASRAGTSGSRQETQYF
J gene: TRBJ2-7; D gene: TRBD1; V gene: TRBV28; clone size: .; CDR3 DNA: TGTGCCAGCAGCCTAGGGACAGCAAGCAAGCAGTACTTC; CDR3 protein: CASSLGTASKQYF
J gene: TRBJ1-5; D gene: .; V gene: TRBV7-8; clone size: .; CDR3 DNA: TGTGCCAGCAGCTTATTAGGGGGGGGCAATCAGCCCCAGCATTTT; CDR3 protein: CASSLLGGGNQPQHF
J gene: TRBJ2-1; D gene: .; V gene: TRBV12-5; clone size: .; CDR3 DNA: TGTTCTTATCGGGCGGGCCCCACCTACAATGAGCAGTTCTTC; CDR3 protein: CSYRAGPTYNEQFF
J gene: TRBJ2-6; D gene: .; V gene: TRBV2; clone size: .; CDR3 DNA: TGTGCCAGCCGAGGGGACAACGATCGTCCTGGGGCCAACGTCCTGACTTTC; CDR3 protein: CASRGDNDRPGANVLTF
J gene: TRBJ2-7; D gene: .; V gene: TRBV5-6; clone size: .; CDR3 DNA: TGTGCCAGCAGCTCGGGTATGGGGGCCTCCTACGAGCAGTACTTC; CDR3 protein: CASSSGMGASYEQYF
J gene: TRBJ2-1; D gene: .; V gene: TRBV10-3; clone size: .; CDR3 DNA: TGTGCCATCAGGAGCGATACTAGATACAATGAGCAGTTCTTC; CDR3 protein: CAIRSDTRYNEQFF
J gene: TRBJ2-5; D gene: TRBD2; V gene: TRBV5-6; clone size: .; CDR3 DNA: TGTGCCAGCAGCTTAACGGGACTAGCGGGACAAGAGACCCAGTACTTC; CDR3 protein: CASSLTGLAGQETQYF
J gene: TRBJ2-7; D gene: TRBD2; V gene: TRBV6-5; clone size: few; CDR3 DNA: TGTGCCAGCAGGTGGACTAGCGGTACCTACGAGCAGTACTTC; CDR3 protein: CASRWTSGTYEQYF
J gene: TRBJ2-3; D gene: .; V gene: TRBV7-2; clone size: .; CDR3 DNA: TGTGCCAGCAGCTTAGCGACAGGGAGGCCAGATACGCAGTATTTT; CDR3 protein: CASSLATGRPDTQYF